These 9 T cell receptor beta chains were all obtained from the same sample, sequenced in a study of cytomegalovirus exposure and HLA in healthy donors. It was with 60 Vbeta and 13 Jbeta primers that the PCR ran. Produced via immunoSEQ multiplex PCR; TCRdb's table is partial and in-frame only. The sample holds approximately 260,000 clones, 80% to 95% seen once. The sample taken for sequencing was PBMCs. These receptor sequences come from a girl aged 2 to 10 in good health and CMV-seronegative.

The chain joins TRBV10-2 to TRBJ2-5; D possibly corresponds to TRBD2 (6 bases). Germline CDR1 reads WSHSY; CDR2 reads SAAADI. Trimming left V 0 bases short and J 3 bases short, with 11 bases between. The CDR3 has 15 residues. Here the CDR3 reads CASSESVPGEETQYF. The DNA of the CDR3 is TGCGCCAGCAGTGAGTCGGTCCCGGGGGAAGAGACCCAGTACTTC.

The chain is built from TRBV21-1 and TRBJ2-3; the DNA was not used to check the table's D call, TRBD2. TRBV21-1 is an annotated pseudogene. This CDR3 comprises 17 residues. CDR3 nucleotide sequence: TGTGCCACCCTTCCCTACCCGGGACTAGCCCCCTCCGATACGCAGTATTTT. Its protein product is CATLPYPGLAPSDTQYF.

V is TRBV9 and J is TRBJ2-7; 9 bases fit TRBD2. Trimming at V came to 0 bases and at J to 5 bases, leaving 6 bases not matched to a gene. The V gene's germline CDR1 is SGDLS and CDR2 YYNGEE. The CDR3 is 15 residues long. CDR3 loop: CASSVVGVAGDEQYF. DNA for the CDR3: TGTGCCAGCAGCGTAGTGGGGGTAGCGGGAGACGAGCAGTACTTC.

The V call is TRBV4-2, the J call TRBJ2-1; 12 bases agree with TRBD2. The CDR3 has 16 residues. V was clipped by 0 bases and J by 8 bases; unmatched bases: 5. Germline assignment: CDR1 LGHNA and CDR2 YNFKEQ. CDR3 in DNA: TGTGCCAGCAGCCAAGATCTGGCTAGCGGGGGGGATGAGCAGTTCTTC. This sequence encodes CASSQDLASGGDEQFF.

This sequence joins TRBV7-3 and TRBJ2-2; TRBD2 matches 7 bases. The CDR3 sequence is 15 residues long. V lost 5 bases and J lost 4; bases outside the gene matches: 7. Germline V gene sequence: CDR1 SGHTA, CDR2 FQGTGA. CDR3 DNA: TGTGCCAGCAGCGTCGGCGGGGGAGGCACCGGGGAGCTGTTTTTT. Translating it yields CASSVGGGGTGELFF.

CDR3: CASSYASSYNEQFF. The CDR3 DNA sequence: TGTGCCAGCAGTTATGCTAGCTCCTACAATGAGCAGTTCTTC. The rearrangement joins TRBV6-5 to TRBJ2-1; no clear D gene. Trimming removed 3 bases from V and 0 bases from J, with 6 bases in between. CDR3 length: 14 residues. Germline-derived CDR1 and CDR2 are MNHEY and SVGAGI.

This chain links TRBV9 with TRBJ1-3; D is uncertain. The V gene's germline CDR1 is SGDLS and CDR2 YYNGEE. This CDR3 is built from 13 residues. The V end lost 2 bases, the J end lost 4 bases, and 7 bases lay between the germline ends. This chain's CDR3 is CASSVEVGNTIYF. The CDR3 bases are TGTGCCAGCAGCGTCGAGGTGGGAAACACCATATATTTT.

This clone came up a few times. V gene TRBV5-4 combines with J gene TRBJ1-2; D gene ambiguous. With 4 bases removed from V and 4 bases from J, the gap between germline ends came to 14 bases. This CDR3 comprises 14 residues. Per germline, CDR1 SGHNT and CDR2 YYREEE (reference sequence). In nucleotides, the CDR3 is TGTGCCAGCAGCCCTGATGCAGAATTCTATGGCTACACCTTC. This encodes CASSPDAEFYGYTF.

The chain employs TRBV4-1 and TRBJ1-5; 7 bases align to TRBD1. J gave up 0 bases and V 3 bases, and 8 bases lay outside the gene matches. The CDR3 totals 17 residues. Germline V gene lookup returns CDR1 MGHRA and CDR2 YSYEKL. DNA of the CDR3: TGCGCCAGCAGCCAGGAGGGACAGCACTATAGCAATCAGCCCCAGCATTTT. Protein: CASSQEGQHYSNQPQHF.